The rows below give T cell receptor beta chains drawn from one sample of a study of control samples from healthy donors and cancer patients. Assay used: immunoSEQ multiplex PCR; TCRdb lists only in-frame clones, some missing. Of around 140,000 clones listed, approximately 89% are singletons. Sample: PBMCs. These receptor sequences come from a man aged 45-65 years with head and neck cancer. CDR3s include the opening cysteine and the closing phenylalanine or tryptophan. Each record gives: D gene, J gene, V gene, clone size, CDR3 protein, CDR3 DNA. A D gene is named only where the DNA matches it firmly. Rows may omit the clone size; those that give it use once, few, many or a size class.

.	TRBJ2-7	TRBV5-5	.	CASSLDIGTEQYF	TGTGCCAGCAGCTTGGATATCGGGACCGAGCAGTACTTC
.	TRBJ1-1	TRBV2	.	CASSVLTANTEAFF	TGTGCCAGCAGTGTACTTACAGCGAACACTGAAGCTTTCTTT
TRBD1	TRBJ2-7	TRBV5-6	.	CASSSPGQIYEQYF	TGTGCCAGCAGCTCCCCGGGACAGATCTACGAGCAGTACTTC
.	TRBJ1-2	TRBV14	.	CASSRDPGTNYGYTF	TGTGCCAGCAGCCGAGATCCGGGGACTAACTATGGCTACACCTTC
.	TRBJ2-5	TRBV19	.	CASSTAPGQLVETQYF	TGTGCCAGTAGTACGGCGCCTGGACAGCTGGTGGAGACCCAGTACTTC
TRBD2	TRBJ2-7	TRBV29-1	.	CSFKASGIYEQYF	TGCAGCTTCAAGGCTAGCGGGATTTACGAGCAGTACTTC
TRBD2	TRBJ2-7	TRBV28	.	CASSSLTSGRNEQYF	TGTGCCAGCAGTTCCCTAACTAGCGGGAGAAACGAGCAGTACTTC
.	TRBJ1-5	TRBV5-1	.	CASSRAGGDQPQHF	TGCGCCAGCAGCCGCGCGGGAGGGGATCAGCCCCAGCATTTT
TRBD2	TRBJ2-1	TRBV10-3	once	CAITPGLAESYNEQFF	TGTGCCATAACTCCGGGACTAGCGGAATCCTACAATGAGCAGTTCTTC
TRBD1	TRBJ2-3	TRBV29-1	once	CSVVQGAEGTQYF	TGCAGCGTCGTACAGGGGGCGGAAGGTACGCAGTATTTT
TRBD2	TRBJ2-7	TRBV29-1	.	CSVVPNGGREYEQYF	TGCAGCGTTGTCCCCAATGGCGGGAGAGAGTACGAGCAGTACTTC
.	TRBJ2-5	TRBV14	.	CASSQIGKTQYF	TGTGCCAGCAGCCAAATCGGGAAGACCCAGTACTTC
.	TRBJ2-3	TRBV6-5	.	CASSPRGSDTQYF	TGTGCCAGCAGTCCCCGGGGTTCAGATACGCAGTATTTT
TRBD2	TRBJ2-5	TRBV24-1	.	CATSDEGLAGIQTQYF	TGTGCCACCAGTGATGAGGGACTAGCGGGAATACAGACCCAGTACTTC
.	TRBJ2-1	TRBV29-1	.	CSVQRGTNEQFF	TGCAGCGTCCAAAGAGGGACGAATGAGCAGTTCTTC
.	TRBJ1-3	TRBV29-1	.	CSVESSGNTIYF	TGCAGCGTTGAATCTTCTGGAAACACCATATATTTT
TRBD2	TRBJ2-7	TRBV5-1	.	CASSPSGATTYEQYF	TGCGCCAGCAGCCCTAGCGGGGCTACGACCTACGAGCAGTACTTC
.	TRBJ1-2	TRBV6-5	once	CASRPGAAYGYTF	TGTGCCAGCAGGCCCGGAGCAGCCTATGGCTACACCTTC
TRBD1	TRBJ2-7	TRBV5-5	.	CASSLAGTGYYEQYF	TGTGCCAGCAGCTTGGCAGGGACAGGGTACTACGAGCAGTACTTC
TRBD1	TRBJ2-3	TRBV6-5	.	CASSYDRATDTQYF	TGTGCCAGCAGCTACGACAGGGCGACAGATACGCAGTATTTT
TRBD1	TRBJ2-1	TRBV19	.	CASSPWTGDNEQFF	TGTGCCAGTAGTCCCTGGACAGGGGACAATGAGCAGTTCTTC
.	TRBJ2-5	TRBV9	once	CASSPRARNRLQETQYF	TGTGCCAGCAGTCCTCGGGCCCGCAACCGTCTACAAGAGACCCAGTACTTC
.	TRBJ2-7	TRBV6-6	once	CASSYSDGTSYEQYF	TGTGCCAGCAGTTACTCGGACGGGACCTCCTACGAGCAGTACTTC
.	TRBJ2-7	TRBV14	few	CASSPPNTGTYEQYF	TGTGCCAGCAGCCCTCCTAATACAGGGACCTACGAGCAGTACTTC
.	TRBJ1-1	TRBV10-3	.	CAIGSEGGEAFF	TGTGCCATCGGGTCGGAAGGGGGTGAAGCTTTCTTT
.	TRBJ2-1	TRBV6-6	.	CASSYRWFEQFF	TGTGCCAGCAGTTACAGGTGGTTCGAGCAGTTCTTC
.	TRBJ2-2	TRBV6-2/TRBV6-3	.	CASSYSSRGRQKNTGELFF	TGTGCCAGCAGTTACTCGAGTAGGGGGAGACAGAAGAACACCGGGGAGCTGTTTTTT
.	TRBJ1-4	TRBV19	.	CASSIQEDEKLFF	TGTGCCAGTAGTATACAGGAAGATGAAAAACTGTTTTTT
.	TRBJ2-7	TRBV3-1/TRBV3-2	.	CASSHGRAYEQYF	TGTGCCAGCAGCCACGGTCGGGCCTACGAGCAGTACTTC
.	TRBJ2-7	TRBV6-5	.	CAVSSSYEQYF	TGTGCCGTATCCAGCTCCTACGAGCAGTACTTC
TRBD1	TRBJ1-4	TRBV2	.	CASSSQGANEKLFF	TGTGCCAGCAGTTCACAGGGGGCTAATGAAAAACTGTTTTTT
.	TRBJ1-6	TRBV7-2	.	CASSLATTKSPLHF	TGTGCCAGCAGCTTAGCGACCACTAAATCACCCCTCCACTTT
TRBD1	TRBJ1-5	TRBV10-2	few	CASSDVQGGHQPQHF	TGCGCCAGCAGTGATGTACAGGGGGGCCATCAGCCCCAGCATTTT
TRBD1	TRBJ1-4	TRBV11-2	.	CASSSRGHGNEKLFF	TGTGCCAGTAGCTCCAGGGGGCACGGTAATGAAAAACTGTTTTTT
.	TRBJ1-1	TRBV11-2	once	CASSLAVLGTEAFF	TGTGCCAGCAGCCTAGCCGTGCTGGGCACTGAAGCTTTCTTT
.	TRBJ1-2	TRBV5-4	.	CASSHDRFRYGYTF	TGTGCCAGCAGTCATGACAGGTTCCGCTATGGCTACACCTTC
.	TRBJ2-5	TRBV2	.	CASITRQETQYF	TGTGCCAGCATCACTCGCCAAGAGACCCAGTACTTC
.	TRBJ2-7	TRBV4-1	.	CASSQDGQGFAYEQYF	TGCGCCAGCAGCCAAGATGGGCAGGGCTTCGCCTACGAGCAGTACTTC
.	TRBJ2-1	TRBV5-1	.	CASSESGEWGQFF	TGCGCCAGCAGCGAGTCGGGGGAGTGGGGGCAGTTCTTC
.	TRBJ1-4	TRBV4-2	.	CASSQDRVSVYEKLFF	TGTGCCAGCAGCCAAGATCGCGTTTCAGTTTATGAAAAACTGTTTTTT
.	TRBJ2-7	TRBV27	once	CASSTPYEQYF	TGTGCCAGCAGTACTCCCTACGAGCAGTACTTC
.	TRBJ1-1	TRBV12-3/TRBV12-4	.	CASSQGINTEAFF	TGTGCCAGCAGTCAGGGGATAAACACTGAAGCTTTCTTT
.	TRBJ1-6	TRBV3-1/TRBV3-2	once	CASSREESPLHF	TGTGCCAGCAGCCGGGAAGAATCACCCCTCCACTTT
TRBD1	TRBJ1-2	TRBV19	.	CASSTWDRGDYGYTF	TGTGCCAGTAGTACCTGGGACAGGGGGGATTATGGCTACACCTTC
TRBD1	TRBJ2-4	TRBV27	.	CASSSSDRRAHF	TGTGCCAGCAGTTCCTCGGACAGGCGAGCGCACTTC
TRBD2	TRBJ2-3	TRBV5-1	.	CASSLVAGNTDTQYF	TGCGCCAGCAGCTTGGTAGCGGGAAACACAGATACGCAGTATTTT
TRBD1	TRBJ1-5	TRBV11-2	.	CASSHGTASNQPQHF	TGTGCCAGCAGCCACGGGACAGCAAGCAATCAGCCCCAGCATTTT
TRBD1	TRBJ2-5	TRBV7-6	few	CASSLEGPSGQGKETQYF	TGTGCCAGCAGCTTGGAAGGACCTTCGGGACAGGGGAAAGAGACCCAGTACTTC
TRBD2	TRBJ2-1	TRBV19	.	CASSTSPGLANEQFF	TGTGCCAGTAGTACTTCACCGGGACTAGCGAATGAGCAGTTCTTC
.	TRBJ1-1	TRBV18	.	CASSPTGLNTEAFF	TGTGCCAGCTCACCGACAGGATTGAACACTGAAGCTTTCTTT
.	TRBJ1-1	TRBV14	.	CASSRTMNTEAFF	TGTGCCAGCAGCCGCACTATGAACACTGAAGCTTTCTTT
.	TRBJ2-1	TRBV10-3	.	CAIKGGPDYEQFF	TGTGCCATCAAAGGGGGACCAGACTATGAGCAGTTCTTC
TRBD1	TRBJ1-4	TRBV7-9	.	CASSPRGLTNEKLFF	TGTGCCAGCAGCCCCAGGGGGCTCACTAATGAAAAACTGTTTTTT
TRBD2	TRBJ2-1	TRBV27	.	CASSSTSGSYNEQFF	TGTGCCAGCAGTTCGACTAGCGGCTCCTACAATGAGCAGTTCTTC
.	TRBJ2-1	TRBV6-4	.	CASKQDAGNEQFF	TGTGCCAGCAAACAGGACGCCGGGAATGAGCAGTTCTTC
.	TRBJ2-1	TRBV19	once	CATDHGFNEQFF	TGTGCCACCGACCACGGTTTCAATGAGCAGTTCTTC
TRBD1	TRBJ1-4	TRBV28	once	CASSGGQAIEKLFF	TGTGCCAGCAGTGGGGGACAGGCAATTGAAAAACTGTTTTTT
.	TRBJ2-7	TRBV9	.	CASSPRGFIWEQYF	TGTGCCAGCAGCCCGAGGGGGTTCATCTGGGAGCAGTACTTC
.	TRBJ1-5	TRBV2	.	CASSETGVNQPQHF	TGTGCCAGCAGTGAAACAGGAGTCAATCAGCCCCAGCATTTT
TRBD1	TRBJ1-2	TRBV4-1	.	CASSLGTGRYGYTF	TGCGCCAGCAGCCTAGGGACAGGGAGGTATGGCTACACCTTC